This entry lists 21 T cell receptor beta chains sequenced from one sample in a study of spatial heterogeneity in lung cancer. Time point described: sample taken at primary tumor resection. TCRdb fed the 5' RACE reads into MiXCR, producing one record per CDR3 protein. The sample comprises fewer than 9,500 distinct CDR3 sequences, just under 3% of which are singletons, and roughly an eighth rests with the top ten. Study-wide points: Tracking of tumor mutation counts was seen in expanded intratumoral alpha and beta TCR counts.

No cognate antigen is known for these TCRs. The starting material was lung tumor tissue, obtained at surgery. The receptors shown here come from a male donor with early-stage non-small cell lung cancer.

Ten or more counts support this clonotype. At one of its ends the junction is not consistent with the germline gene, which may arise from a read error. The chain combines TRBV20-1 with TRBJ2-5, with 9 bases matching TRBD1. Germline V gene lookup returns CDR1 DFQATT and CDR2 SNEGSKA (reference sequence). There are 14 residues in the CDR3. The CDR3 DNA follows: TGCAGTGCTACCGGGACAGGGAGAAGAGAGGCCCAGTACTTC. This gives the protein CSATGTGRREAQYF.

Remarks on this clonotype: This may be a read error, as it is one base from a much larger clone. The rearrangement links TRBV4-1 to TRBJ1-4, with D perhaps TRBD1 (5 bases). The CDR3 has 16 residues. Germline V gene lookup returns CDR1 MGHRA and CDR2 YSYEKL. The CDR3 DNA reads as TGCGCCGGCAGCCAAGACAGACCTGCAACTAATGAAAAACTGTTTTTT. It yields the protein CAGSQDRPATNEKLFF.

At least ten counts were recorded for this clonotype. This sequence joins TRBV6-5 and TRBJ2-2; the match to TRBD1 covers 9 bases. Trimming removed 5 bases from V and 4 bases from J; junction bases left unmatched: 5. CDR1 is MNHEY, CDR2 SVGAGI, per germline. CDR3 length: 15 residues. CDR3 sequence: CASSPTGGPTGELFF. DNA for the CDR3: TGTGCCAGCAGTCCCACAGGGGGCCCCACCGGGGAGCTGTTTTTT.

This clonotype has ten or more counts. This chain links TRBV10-1 with TRBJ2-1; a possible D gene is TRBD1 (6 bases). Germline V gene data show CDR1 as WNHNN and CDR2 as SYGVQD (reference sequence). V lost 9 bases to trimming and J lost 3 bases, with 21 bases between them. The CDR3 sequence is 16 residues long. The CDR3 loop is CASSKSRPGVYNEQFF. The CDR3, as DNA: TGCGCCAGTTCCAAGTCTCGTCCAGGGGTCTACAATGAGCAGTTCTTC.

This clonotype is deemed medium-sized (0.01 to 0.1%). The V and J genes are TRBV5-1 and TRBJ2-3, with 7 nucleotides matching TRBD2. The CDR3 is made up of 15 amino acids. Per germline, CDR1 SGHRS and CDR2 YFSETQ. V was clipped by 0 bases and J by 3 bases; unmatched bases: 4. The CDR3 bases are TGCGCCAGCAGCTTGGTCCTAGCGGAAACAGATACGCAGTATTTT. It specifies CASSLVLAETDTQYF.

By proportion, this clonotype is medium-sized. The chain links TRBV27 to TRBJ2-2; unclear D gene. The CDR3 runs 15 residues. V was trimmed by 1 base and J by 3 bases, leaving 9 bases between them. The germline V gene has CDR1 MNHEY and CDR2 SMNVEV (reference sequence). CDR3 protein: CASSLLGRDTGELFF. CDR3 bases: TGTGCCAGCAGTTTATTGGGTCGGGACACCGGGGAGCTGTTTTTT.

This clonotype was counted at least ten times. The J gene is TRBJ1-6, the V gene TRBV2; a weak D match, TRBD1 (5 bases). The CDR3 totals 15 residues. CDR1 SNHLY and CDR2 FYNNEI come from the germline V gene. Trimming shortened V by 7 bases and J by 7 bases, and 17 bases separated the two germline ends. CDR3 in amino acids: CASTTRSGGNSPLHF. The CDR3 DNA reads TGTGCCAGCACCACACGATCCGGGGGGAATTCACCCCTCCACTTT.

Many counts were recorded for this clonotype. The V and J genes are TRBV20-1 and TRBJ2-7; 10 bases agree with TRBD2. The V gene end was trimmed by 2 bases and the J gene end by 3 bases; junction bases not matched to a gene: 7. This CDR3 spans 15 amino acids. The germline gives CDR1 DFQATT, CDR2 SNEGSKA (reference sequence). CDR3 bases: TGCAGTGCTAGAACTATTAGCGGGGGGTTCTACGAGCAGTACTTC. Residues: CSARTISGGFYEQYF.

This clonotype has ten or more counts. V usage is TRBV20-1 and J usage is TRBJ2-7; the D gene is possibly TRBD2 (6 bases). V was shortened by 6 bases and J by 3 bases, with 12 bases between the two germline ends. The CDR3 consists of 12 residues. The germline V gene encodes CDR1 DFQATT and CDR2 SNEGSKA (reference sequence). The CDR3 reads CSAHGGSYEQYF. For the CDR3, the DNA is TGCAGTGCCCATGGGGGGAGCTACGAGCAGTACTTC.

This clonotype was detected many times. V gene TRBV11-3 combines with J gene TRBJ2-7; weak D call: TRBD1 (6 bases). Trimming took off 5 bases at V and 0 bases at J, with 11 bases between the two ends. Looked up from germline, CDR1 is SGHNT and CDR2 is YENEEA. This CDR3 has 14 residues. DNA for the CDR3: TGTGCCAGCAGCCGACAGGAGAGCTCCTACGAGCAGTACTTC. This codes for CASSRQESSYEQYF.

Within the sample, this clonotype is medium-sized (0.01 to 0.1%). The chain recombines TRBV20-1 with TRBJ2-3; a possible D gene is TRBD2 (6 bases). Per the germline V gene, CDR1 is DFQATT and CDR2 is SNEGSKA (reference sequence). V gave up 1 base and J gave up 6 bases, with 26 bases separating them. This CDR3 spans 18 amino acids. The CDR3 spells CSARALIGTSRSRDTQYF. In DNA form, the CDR3 reads TGCAGTGCTAGAGCCCTCATCGGGACTTCACGGAGCAGGGATACGCAGTATTTT.

By sample share, this clonotype is medium-sized. The chain joins TRBV4-1 to TRBJ1-2; 7 bases are a match to TRBD1. The germline CDR1 and CDR2 sequences are MGHRA and YSYEKL. J gave up 8 bases and V 0 bases, and 6 bases lay outside the gene matches. There are 14 residues in the CDR3. CDR3 region: CASSQEGQVFGYTF. As DNA, the CDR3 is TGCGCCAGCAGCCAAGAAGGACAGGTCTTCGGCTACACCTTC.

This clonotype was observed at least ten times. This chain connects TRBV29-1 to TRBJ2-3, with D possibly matching TRBD2 (5 bases). Trimming pared 1 base from V and 0 bases from J, leaving 14 bases between. Germline CDR1 is SQVTM and CDR2 is ANQGSEA. CDR3 size: 16 residues. CDR3 residues: CSVEGIRGISTDTQYF. Written as DNA, the CDR3 is TGCAGCGTTGAAGGTATCCGGGGTATCAGCACAGATACGCAGTATTTT.

In its sample, this clonotype is medium-sized. The rearrangement uses TRBV20-1 and TRBJ2-4, with D maybe TRBD1 (6 bases). Germline V gives CDR1 DFQATT, CDR2 SNEGSKA (reference sequence). The CDR3 runs to 13 residues. With 2 bases removed from V and 1 base from J, the gap between germline ends came to 6 bases. The DNA for the CDR3 is TGCAGTGCTAGACAGGGGGCCAAAAACATTCAGTACTTC. Amino acid sequence: CSARQGAKNIQYF.

This clonotype was observed many times. V usage is TRBV6-2 or TRBV6-3 and J usage is TRBJ2-5; D call uncertain. Trimming pared 6 bases from V and 5 bases from J, leaving 13 bases between. CDR1 and CDR2 (germline): MNHEY, SVGEGT. CDR3 length: 13 amino acids. DNA for the CDR3: TGTGCCAGCAGCGCAGTAGGCCGGGAGACCCAGTACTTC. Its protein is CASSAVGRETQYF.

This clonotype has ten or more counts. This chain connects TRBV15 to TRBJ2-6; tentative D call: TRBD2 (6 bases). V was trimmed by 5 bases and J by 0 bases, leaving 14 bases between them. This CDR3 has 17 amino acids. CDR1 and CDR2 (germline): LNHNV, YYDKDF (reference sequence). CDR3 loop: CATSPPAGPSGANVLTF. The CDR3 bases are TGTGCCACCAGCCCACCGGCGGGACCCTCTGGGGCCAACGTCCTGACTTTC.

At least ten counts were recorded for this clonotype. The V gene is TRBV20-1, the J gene TRBJ2-1; 7 nucleotides align to TRBD1. Unmatched junction bases numbered 11, after V lost 4 bases and J lost 8 bases. CDR1 DFQATT and CDR2 SNEGSKA come from the germline V gene (reference sequence). CDR3 length: 14 residues. This CDR3 is CSATTGLSLDEQFF. CDR3 bases: TGCAGTGCTACGACAGGGCTATCACTCGATGAGCAGTTCTTC.

This clonotype was seen ten or more times. The chain couples TRBV20-1 to TRBJ1-6, with D perhaps matching TRBD1 (6 bases). The CDR3 runs 14 residues. V was clipped by 3 bases and J by 6 bases, with 12 bases between them. CDR1 is DFQATT and CDR2 is SNEGSKA in the germline V gene (reference sequence). The CDR3 reads CSASPTGSNSPLHF. CDR3 coding DNA: TGCAGTGCTAGTCCAACAGGGAGTAATTCACCCCTCCACTTT.

Many counts were recorded for this clonotype. V and J are TRBV7-3 and TRBJ1-2, with D possibly being TRBD1 (6 bases). Trimming left V 3 bases short and J 6 bases short, with 17 bases between. The CDR3 contains 15 residues. Germline V gene sequence: CDR1 SGHTA, CDR2 FQGTGA. CDR3 region: CASSFAPGHQDGYTF. The CDR3 region has the DNA TGTGCCAGCAGCTTTGCTCCGGGACACCAAGATGGCTACACCTTC.

By share, this clonotype ranks as hyperexpanded. The chain joins TRBV7-8 to TRBJ2-2; D perhaps matches TRBD2 (6 bases). The length of the CDR3 is 15 residues. Germline CDR1 reads SGHVS; CDR2 reads FQNEAQ. Trimming stripped 1 base from V and 0 bases from J, with 6 bases between. CDR3 nucleotide sequence: TGTGCCAGCAGCTTAGGGGGGGCGAACACCGGGGAGCTGTTTTTT. Amino acids: CASSLGGANTGELFF.

There are many counts of this clonotype. The chain employs TRBV6-5 and TRBJ2-7; 8 positions agree with TRBD1. The CDR3 spans 13 residues. Germline-derived CDR1 and CDR2 are MNHEY and SVGAGI. The V segment lost 8 bases and the J segment 2 bases; nucleotides outside the gene matches: 5. CDR3 nucleotides: TGTGCCAGCGCAGGGGGCTTCCCCTACGAGCAGTACTTC. Translation: CASAGGFPYEQYF.